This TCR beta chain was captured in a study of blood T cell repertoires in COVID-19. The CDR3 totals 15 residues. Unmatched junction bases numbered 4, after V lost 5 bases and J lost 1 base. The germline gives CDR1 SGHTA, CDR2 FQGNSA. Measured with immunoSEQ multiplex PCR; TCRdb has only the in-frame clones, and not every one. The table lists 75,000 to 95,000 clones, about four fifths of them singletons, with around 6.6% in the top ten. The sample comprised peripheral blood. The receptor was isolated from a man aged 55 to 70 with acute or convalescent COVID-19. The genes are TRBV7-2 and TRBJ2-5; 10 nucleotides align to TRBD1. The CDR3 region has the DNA TGTGCCAGCAGCACGGGACAGGGGCCCCAAGAGACCCAGTACTTC. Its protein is CASSTGQGPQETQYF.